The entry below describes one TCR beta chain. The target antigen is unknown. The data were obtained in a study of cytomegalovirus exposure and HLA in healthy donors. Whole-study findings and limits: Subsequent analysis found a tendency for first-cohort TCR clusters to co-occur within the 95 to 150 validation repertoires.

With 3 bases clipped from V and 11 bases from J, the junction kept 10 bases outside the gene matches. Germline V lookup: CDR1 SNHLY, CDR2 FYNNEI. The CDR3 is 14 amino acids. The method was immunoSEQ multiplex PCR; TCRdb's version includes in-frame clones alone and lacks a portion of them. Of 120,000 to 150,000 clones listed, about 83% are singletons. The source is a woman younger than 45 in good health and CMV-seronegative. Sequencing was performed on PBMCs. The V and J genes are TRBV2 and TRBJ1-5; 7 bases are a match to TRBD1. The DNA of the CDR3 is TGTGCCAGCAGTGACCGACAGGGTGCTCGGTCCCAGCATTTT. The encoded protein is CASSDRQGARSQHF.